This T cell receptor (beta chain) derives from a study of OX40 agonist ivuxolimab in advanced cancers. Study-wide background: Patients were treated with ivuxolimab, an agonistic anti-OX40 (CD134) antibody.

Any history of autoimmune disease or systemic immunosuppression disqualified patients. Clones were read by immunoSEQ multiplex PCR, and TCRdb kept only the in-frame ones, dropping some. The sample lists 60,000 to 75,000 clones; approximately 90% were seen once. Concerning this clone: Its antigen is unidentified.

Germline CDR1 is MNHNY and CDR2 is SVGAGI (reference sequence). Trimming shortened V by 5 bases and J by 6 bases, and 7 bases separated the two germline ends. The CDR3 has 11 residues. Findings and limits, study-wide: Clonal expansion was among the lowest in partial responders at 0.1-3.0 mg/kg, especially CD8+.

J is TRBJ1-1 and V is TRBV6-6; D remains ambiguous. The material sequenced was CD4+ or CD8+ T cells sorted from blood, taken in a trial of the OX40 agonist ivuxolimab. The TCR sequence derives from an adult with an advanced solid tumor such as melanoma, head and neck, liver or kidney cancer. The CDR3 coding sequence is TGTGCCAGCAGTCAGACCCCTGAAGCTTTCTTT. Its translation: CASSQTPEAFF.